What follows are 18 T cell receptor beta chains derived from one specimen sequenced in a study of blood T cell repertoires in COVID-19. Measured with immunoSEQ multiplex PCR; TCRdb has only the in-frame clones, and not every one. This table has about 350,000 clones, roughly nine tenths appearing once. Sequenced material: PBMCs or T cells enriched from blood (not recorded which). The source of these receptors is a woman in her 30s who had recovered from COVID-19.

V and J are TRBV11-1 and TRBJ1-4, with TRBD1 matching over 7 bases. Per the germline V gene, CDR1 is SGHAT and CDR2 is FQDESV (reference sequence). V gave up 0 bases and J gave up 3 bases; unmatched junction bases: 1. This CDR3 region has 15 residues. CDR3: CASSLAGQPNEKLFF. The DNA for the CDR3 is TGTGCCAGCAGCTTAGCGGGACAGCCTAATGAAAAACTGTTTTTT. Supplemented by reference TRBV11-1 and TRBJ1-4, the full variable domain reads EAEVAQSPRYKITEKSQAVAFWCDPISGHATLYWYRQILGQGPELLVQFQDESVVDDSQLPKDRFSAERLKGVDSTLKIQPAELGDSAMYLCASSLAGQPNEKLFFGSGTQLSVL.

V usage is TRBV28 and J usage is TRBJ2-5; TRBD1 agrees at 8 bases. The V gene end was trimmed by 2 bases and the J gene end by 5 bases; junction bases not matched to a gene: 7. Germline V gene sequence: CDR1 MDHEN, CDR2 SYDVKM. The CDR3 is made up of 15 amino acids. The chain's CDR3 is CASSLRTGFGETQYF. The CDR3 bases are TGTGCCAGCAGTTTAAGGACAGGGTTCGGTGAGACCCAGTACTTC.

This chain uses TRBV10-3 with TRBJ1-6; TRBD1 matches 8 bases. V dropped 5 bases and J dropped 0; count of bases not matched to a gene: 12. The CDR3 has 19 amino acids. Germline V CDR1 and CDR2: ENHRY, SYGVKD. The DNA for the CDR3 is TGTGCCATCAGTAAAAGTGGGGACAGGCCGAGCTCCTATAATTCACCCCTCCACTTT. It is translated as CAISKSGDRPSSYNSPLHF.

This chain uses TRBV18 with TRBJ1-1, with a weak D call TRBD1 (6 bases). Germline lookup yields CDR1 KGHSH and CDR2 LQKENI. Deletions cut 0 bases from V and 1 base from J, with 12 bases between. CDR3 length equals 16 residues. DNA for the CDR3: TGTGCCAGCTCACCACCTCCCACAGGGCCGAACACTGAAGCTTTCTTT. It specifies CASSPPPTGPNTEAFF.

This clone has only one observation. The gene calls are TRBV4-1 and TRBJ2-7; maybe TRBD2 (6 bases). V gave up 4 bases and J gave up 3 bases, with 13 bases separating them. The length of the CDR3 is 14 residues. The V gene's germline CDR1 is MGHRA and CDR2 YSYEKL. In nucleotides, the CDR3 is TGCGCCAGCAGCCGCGGGGACGGGAACTACGAGCAGTACTTC. It yields the protein CASSRGDGNYEQYF.

The J gene is TRBJ2-7, the V gene TRBV2; TRBD1 matches at 9 bases. This CDR3 region has 15 residues. The germline CDR1 and CDR2 sequences are SNHLY and FYNNEI. The ends lost 7 bases at V and 0 bases at J; junction bases unmatched: 7. The CDR3 bases are TGTGCCAGCACCGGGGGACAGGGAAACTCCTACGAGCAGTACTTC. Protein: CASTGGQGNSYEQYF.

The CDR3 protein is CASSQGRLEGVSYEQYF. Here the CDR3 DNA reads TGTGCCAGCAGCCAAGGGCGACTAGAAGGAGTTTCCTACGAGCAGTACTTC. The rearrangement uses TRBV3-1 (or the pseudogene TRBV3-2) and TRBJ2-7; D may be TRBD2 (6 bases). V was clipped by 1 base and J by 1 base, with 17 bases between them. Germline assignment: CDR1 LGHDT and CDR2 YNNKEL (reference sequence). This CDR3 comprises 17 residues.

V gene TRBV28 combines with J gene TRBJ1-1; 8 bases agree with TRBD1. With 4 bases clipped from V and 3 bases from J, the junction kept 4 bases outside the gene matches. Germline V lookup: CDR1 MDHEN, CDR2 SYDVKM. This CDR3 has 14 residues. CDR3: CASSSQGAHTEAFF. CDR3 sequence (DNA): TGTGCCAGCAGTTCCCAGGGGGCGCACACTGAAGCTTTCTTT.

The CDR3 coding sequence is TGTGCCAGTAGTTGGGGGACAGGGGGCCACCTATACAATGAGCAGTTCTTC. It translates to CASSWGTGGHLYNEQFF. The chain recombines TRBV19 with TRBJ2-1; 12 bases line up with TRBD1. The ends lost 5 bases at V and 4 bases at J; junction bases unmatched: 9. From germline, CDR1 is LNHDA and CDR2 SQIVND (reference sequence). The CDR3 extends over 17 amino acids.

This clone was detected only once. This chain connects TRBV7-2 to TRBJ2-7, with 10 bases aligning to TRBD2. The CDR3 is made up of 15 amino acids. CDR1 is SGHTA and CDR2 is FQGNSA in the germline V gene. V lost 3 bases, J lost 3 bases, and 5 bases stayed unmatched. The CDR3 region is CASSFSLAGVYEQYF. The CDR3 DNA is TGTGCCAGCAGCTTTAGCCTAGCGGGGGTCTACGAGCAGTACTTC.

V is TRBV20-1 and J is TRBJ2-1; TRBD1 might be the D (6 bases). V was clipped by 6 bases and J by 10 bases, with 13 bases between them. The germline V gene encodes CDR1 DFQATT and CDR2 SNEGSKA (reference sequence). The CDR3 totals 11 residues. Here the CDR3 reads CSAKRGTEQFF. For the CDR3, the DNA is TGCAGTGCGAAGCGTGGGACAGAGCAGTTCTTC.

V and J are TRBV25-1 and TRBJ1-2; 7 nucleotides agree with TRBD1. Per germline, CDR1 MGHDK and CDR2 SYGVNS. This CDR3 is built from 17 residues. The junction had 14 bases not matched to a gene; V was cut back by 7 bases and J by 0 bases. The CDR3 DNA reads TGTGCCAGCACGCAGACAGGGACCGGGGCAGCTAACTATGGCTACACCTTC. This translates into CASTQTGTGAANYGYTF.

This chain joins TRBV25-1 and TRBJ2-2; TRBD1 matches 7 bases. Germline V gene sequence: CDR1 MGHDK, CDR2 SYGVNS. This CDR3 contains 15 residues. V shed 2 bases and J 5 bases; nucleotides not matched to a gene: 5. The CDR3 region is CASSEPGTATGELFF. The CDR3 DNA follows: TGTGCCAGCAGTGAACCAGGGACAGCTACCGGGGAGCTGTTTTTT.

This sequence joins TRBV7-9 and TRBJ1-2; a possible D gene is TRBD1 (5 bases). Germline V gene lookup returns CDR1 SEHNR and CDR2 FQNEAQ (reference sequence). V was shortened by 5 bases and J by 3 bases, with 10 bases between the two germline ends. CDR3 length: 13 residues. DNA for the CDR3: TGTGCCAGCAGCGTTGTGACAGACTATGGCTACACCTTC. Residues: CASSVVTDYGYTF.

The V and J genes are TRBV10-3 and TRBJ1-1; perhaps TRBD1 as D (6 bases). The V gene's germline CDR1 is ENHRY and CDR2 SYGVKD. Trimming removed 4 bases at V and 0 bases at J, with 15 bases between. There are 16 residues in the CDR3. The CDR3 sequence is CAISVSDRSMNTEAFF. For the CDR3, the DNA is TGTGCCATCAGTGTTTCGGACAGAAGCATGAACACTGAAGCTTTCTTT.

J is TRBJ2-2 and V is TRBV27; weak D call: TRBD1 (7 bases). Germline lookup yields CDR1 MNHEY and CDR2 SMNVEV (reference sequence). Trimming cost V 5 bases and J 5 bases, with 18 bases left between them. CDR3 length: 16 amino acids. This CDR3 reads CASSPRGTERTGELFF. CDR3 DNA sequence: TGTGCCAGCAGTCCACGCGGGACAGAAAGGACCGGGGAGCTGTTTTTT.

This sequence joins TRBV20-1 and TRBJ2-1; TRBD2 matches 8 bases. Per germline, CDR1 DFQATT and CDR2 SNEGSKA (reference sequence). This CDR3 is 15 amino acids long. The V segment lost 3 bases and the J segment 4 bases; nucleotides outside the gene matches: 8. CDR3 amino acids: CSASYGPSGYNEQFF. CDR3 in DNA: TGCAGTGCTAGTTACGGGCCTAGCGGGTACAATGAGCAGTTCTTC.

The chain links TRBV5-6 to TRBJ2-1; 7 bases fit TRBD1. Looked up from germline, CDR1 is SGHDT and CDR2 is YYEEEE. The CDR3 spans 16 residues. V gave up 5 bases and J gave up 2 bases; unmatched junction bases: 10. In DNA, the CDR3 is TGTGCCAGCAGTTTTGACAGGGACGAAGCCTACAATGAGCAGTTCTTC. It translates to CASSFDRDEAYNEQFF. The full variable domain, completed using reference TRBV5-6 and TRBJ2-1, is DAGVTQSPTHLIKTRGQQVTLRCSPKSGHDTVSWYQQALGQGPQFIFQYYEEEERQRGNFPDRFSGHQFPNYSSELNVNALLLGDSALYLCASSFDRDEAYNEQFFGPGTRLTVL.